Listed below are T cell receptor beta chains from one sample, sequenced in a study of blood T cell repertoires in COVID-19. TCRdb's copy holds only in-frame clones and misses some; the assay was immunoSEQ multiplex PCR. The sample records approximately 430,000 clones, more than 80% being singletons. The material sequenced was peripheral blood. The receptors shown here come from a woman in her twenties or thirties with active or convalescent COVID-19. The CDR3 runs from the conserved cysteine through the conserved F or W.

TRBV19	CASRAVGTPGAYEQYF
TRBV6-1	CASSEALGATSEAFF
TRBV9	CASSVTGYEQYF
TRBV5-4	CASSSPEDSSYNEQFF
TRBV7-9	CASSFGDTKETQYF
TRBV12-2	CASRLAVTGTWDSPLHF
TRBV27	CASSGSTETGFYEQYF
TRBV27	CAAGRWAYEQYF
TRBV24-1	CATSFGSSRNEQFF
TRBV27	CASSSLYEQYF